These T cell receptor beta chains were read from a single sample in a study of vaccination and CD4 T cells after COVID-19. TCRdb fed the PCR reads into MiXCR, producing one record per CDR3 protein. The sample has about 24,000 distinct CDR3 sequences; over 45% are singletons. For these TCRs, the target antigens are not known. The sequencing sample was made of CD4+ T cells from blood, cultured in vitro. These receptors were collected from a human donor who had recovered from COVID-19. Each CDR3 is given with its conserved first and last residue. The D gene is left open where the match is weak. Expanded clones get a size class; other rows say once, few or many, or leave the size out.

few | TRBJ1-1 | - | TRBV20-1 | CSARGWASNTEAFF | TGCAGTGCTAGAGGCTGGGCGAGTAACACTGAAGCTTTCTTT
- | TRBJ2-7 | TRBD2 | TRBV6-1 | CASSQTSGGIPPYEQYF | TGTGCCAGCAGTCAAACTAGCGGGGGGATTCCACCCTACGAGCAGTACTTC
few | TRBJ2-3 | - | TRBV10-3 | CAMTQGLGGADTQYF | TGTGCCATGACCCAGGGGCTGGGGGGAGCAGATACGCAGTATTTT
- | TRBJ2-7 | TRBD2 | TRBV20-1 | CSASLSSGRYEQYF | TGCAGTGCTAGTTTGTCTAGCGGGAGATACGAGCAGTACTTC
few | TRBJ1-5 | - | TRBV21-1 | CASSKPWGAGNQPQHF | -
- | TRBJ2-1 | TRBD2 | TRBV20-1 | CSADRGLAGANEQFF | TGCAGTGCTGATCGAGGACTAGCGGGAGCAAATGAGCAGTTCTTC
few | TRBJ1-5 | TRBD1 | TRBV19 | CASRKDRANWDQPQHF | TGTGCCAGTAGGAAGGACAGGGCGAATTGGGATCAGCCCCAGCATTTT
few | TRBJ2-5 | - | TRBV19 | CASSTTFWDLETQYF | TGTGCCAGTAGTACCACCTTCTGGGATCTGGAGACCCAGTACTTC
few | TRBJ2-3 | TRBD2 | TRBV7-3 | CASSLTPRLAGGGTDTQYF | TGTGCCAGCAGCTTAACCCCCCGGCTAGCGGGGGGCGGTACAGATACGCAGTATTTT
- | TRBJ2-7 | - | TRBV20-1 | CSARGQGTSYEQYF | TGCAGTGCTAGAGGTCAGGGGACAAGTTACGAGCAGTACTTC
few | TRBJ1-2 | TRBD1 | TRBV18 | CASSPADRQGLNYGYTF | TGTGCCAGCTCACCAGCAGACCGACAGGGACTGAACTATGGCTACACCTTC
- | TRBJ1-1 | - | TRBV9 | CASTLSTDTEAFF | TGTGCCAGCACCCTTTCGACGGACACTGAAGCTTTCTTT
- | TRBJ1-6 | - | TRBV7-9 | CASSLEGLFNSPLHF | TGTGCCAGCAGCTTAGAGGGACTTTTTAATTCACCCCTCCACTTT
few | TRBJ1-5 | - | TRBV6-1 | CASSEAPTAVGLRRNQPQHF | TGTGCCAGCAGTGAAGCACCTACGGCAGTCGGGCTGAGACGCAATCAGCCCCAGCATTTT
- | TRBJ2-4 | - | TRBV18 | CASSPSRGHKIILAKNIQYF | TGTGCCAGCTCACCATCCCGGGGCCATAAGATAATACTAGCCAAAAACATTCAGTACTTC
- | TRBJ2-1 | - | TRBV19 | CASSINGDLYNEQFF | TGTGCCAGTAGTATTAACGGAGATCTCTACAATGAGCAGTTCTTC
few | TRBJ1-5 | TRBD1 | TRBV20-1 | CSVLARDRGPLGNQPQHF | TGCAGTGTCCTGGCCCGGGACAGGGGGCCTTTGGGCAATCAGCCCCAGCATTTT
- | TRBJ2-7 | TRBD2 | TRBV7-9 | CASSRSGQREFDEQYF | TGTGCCAGCAGCCGCTCAGGTCAGCGGGAGTTCGACGAGCAGTACTTC
- | TRBJ2-1 | TRBD2 | TRBV5-1 | CASSSGLAGNTYNEQFF | TGCGCCAGCAGCTCGGGACTAGCGGGGAATACCTACAATGAGCAGTTCTTC
few | TRBJ1-6 | TRBD1 | TRBV27 | CASAAEGRGLDNSPLHF | TGTGCCAGCGCGGCTGAGGGCAGGGGGCTTGATAATTCACCCCTCCACTTT
- | TRBJ2-7 | TRBD1 | TRBV24-1 | CATSDSRDSGYEQYF | TGTGCCACCAGTGATTCCCGGGACAGTGGCTACGAGCAGTACTTC
few | TRBJ2-3 | - | TRBV7-6 | CASSLDSGLSTDTQYF | TGTGCCAGCAGCTTAGACAGCGGGCTAAGCACAGATACGCAGTATTTT
few | TRBJ1-4 | TRBD1 | TRBV20-1 | CSAQGGLEEKLFF | TGCAGTGCCCAGGGGGGGTTGGAGGAAAAACTGTTTTTT
few | TRBJ2-5 | - | TRBV6-4 | CASSEQAGGQETQYF | TGTGCCAGCAGTGAACAAGCCGGGGGACAAGAGACCCAGTACTTC
- | TRBJ1-5 | - | TRBV20-1 | CSVLEGTVQPQHF | TGCAGCGTATTGGAGGGGACGGTTCAGCCCCAGCATTTT
- | TRBJ2-3 | - | TRBV28 | CASSSMGFTQYF | TGTGCCAGCAGTAGTATGGGGTTTACGCAGTATTTT
few | TRBJ2-5 | TRBD2 | TRBV6-1 | CASSRTSGSWETQYF | TGTGCCAGCAGTCGGACTAGCGGGAGTTGGGAGACCCAGTACTTC
few | TRBJ2-1 | - | TRBV20-1 | CSARDLAIRSYNEQFF | TGCAGTGCTAGAGATCTAGCGATACGTTCCTACAATGAGCAGTTCTTC
few | TRBJ1-5 | - | TRBV11-1 | CASSQALSNQPQHF | TGCGCCAGCAGCCAGGCCCTCAGTAATCAGCCCCAGCATTTT
- | TRBJ2-5 | TRBD2 | TRBV5-1 | CASSGSGGREETQYF | TGCGCCAGCAGCGGAAGCGGGGGGCGGGAAGAGACCCAGTACTTC
- | TRBJ1-5 | - | TRBV28 | CASSSPGLNQPQHF | TGTGCCAGCAGTTCCCCGGGGCTCAATCAGCCCCAGCATTTT
- | TRBJ1-2 | TRBD1 | TRBV11-3 | CASSLEQGAGGYTF | TGTGCCAGCAGCTTAGAACAGGGGGCCGGTGGCTACACCTTC
- | TRBJ1-1 | TRBD1 | TRBV6-1 | CASRRGQGWGNTEAFF | TGTGCCAGCAGGCGCGGACAGGGATGGGGAAACACTGAAGCTTTCTTT
- | TRBJ2-1 | TRBD2 | TRBV20-1 | CSASTSGSAYNEQFF | TGCAGTGCTAGTACTAGCGGGAGCGCCTACAATGAGCAGTTCTTC
few | TRBJ2-7 | - | TRBV6-2/TRBV6-3 | CASSSRPGGAFYEQYF | TGTGCCAGCAGTTCCCGTCCGGGGGGCGCATTCTACGAGCAGTACTTC
- | TRBJ2-5 | TRBD2 | TRBV7-7 | CASSLRLAGGQETQYF | TGTGCCAGCAGCTTACGACTAGCGGGGGGGCAGGAGACCCAGTACTTC
- | TRBJ2-2 | TRBD2 | TRBV27 | CASSQTGLGTGELFF | TGTGCCAGCAGTCAAACGGGACTAGGCACCGGGGAGCTGTTTTTT
- | TRBJ1-6 | TRBD1 | TRBV5-8 | CASSLRTGGSSPLHF | TGTGCCAGCAGCTTACGGACAGGGGGCAGTTCACCCCTCCACTTT
- | TRBJ2-3 | - | TRBV6-2/TRBV6-3 | CASRAGRDTQYF | TGTGCCAGCAGGGCCGGTCGGGATACGCAGTATTTT
- | TRBJ2-7 | TRBD1 | TRBV27 | CASSSDRVRAYEQYF | TGTGCCAGCAGTTCAGACAGGGTCAGGGCCTACGAGCAGTACTTC
- | TRBJ1-1 | - | TRBV28 | CAASEREAFF | TGTGCCGCAAGTGAGAGGGAAGCTTTCTTT
few | TRBJ2-3 | - | TRBV19 | CASYEGPGRTDTQYF | TGTGCCAGTTACGAGGGACCGGGCCGCACAGATACGCAGTATTTT
few | TRBJ1-6 | - | TRBV20-1 | CSALHNRIYSPLHF | TGCAGTGCTCTCCACAATCGGATATATTCACCCCTCCACTTT
- | TRBJ1-3 | - | TRBV9 | CASSEQVSGNTIYF | TGTGCCAGCAGCGAACAGGTCTCTGGAAACACCATATATTTT
- | TRBJ2-5 | - | TRBV24-1 | CATSDLSRQTQYF | TGTGCCACCAGTGATTTATCGAGGCAGACCCAGTACTTC
- | TRBJ2-3 | TRBD2 | TRBV19 | CASRSLAGESDTQYF | TGTGCCAGTAGATCACTAGCGGGAGAGTCAGATACGCAGTATTTT
- | TRBJ2-7 | - | TRBV6-5 | CASSYSRVGYEQYF | TGTGCCAGCAGTTACTCTAGGGTTGGCTACGAGCAGTACTTC
- | TRBJ2-3 | TRBD2 | TRBV2 | CASSGTSGTDTQYF | TGTGCCAGCAGTGGGACTAGCGGCACAGATACGCAGTATTTT
few | TRBJ2-5 | TRBD2 | TRBV2 | CATQTSGQEAQYF | TGTGCCACCCAGACTAGCGGCCAGGAGGCCCAGTACTTC
- | TRBJ2-7 | - | TRBV6-1 | CASSEGQGRSYEQYF | TGTGCCAGCAGTGAAGGGCAGGGTCGATCCTACGAGCAGTACTTC
few | TRBJ2-3 | - | TRBV6-1 | CASSGQEGGTDTQYF | TGTGCCAGCAGCGGACAGGAGGGCGGCACAGATACGCAGTATTTT
medium-sized | TRBJ1-2 | TRBD1 | TRBV27 | CASSLSRTGDGYTF | TGTGCCAGCAGTTTATCCAGGACAGGGGATGGCTACACCTTC
- | TRBJ2-3 | - | TRBV6-5 | CASSYSRSDTDTQYF | TGTGCCAGCAGTTACTCGAGGTCGGACACAGATACGCAGTATTTT
- | TRBJ1-6 | - | TRBV28 | CASSLYRTSYNSPLHF | TGTGCCAGCAGTTTATACAGAACCTCCTATAATTCACCCCTCCACTTT
- | TRBJ1-2 | - | TRBV24-1 | CATSDPRQAGGYTF | TGTGCCACCAGTGATCCTCGACAGGCTGGTGGCTACACCTTC
few | TRBJ2-7 | TRBD2 | TRBV7-8 | CASSRGLAGDEQYF | TGTGCCAGCAGTCGGGGACTAGCGGGAGACGAGCAGTACTTC
once | TRBJ2-6 | - | TRBV7-9 | CASSPLLRTDFSGANVLTF | TGCGCCAGCAGCCCTCTCTTGCGGACAGACTTCTCTGGGGCCAACGTCCTGACTTTC
- | TRBJ2-3 | TRBD1 | TRBV2 | CASRRTGGPPYF | TGTGCCAGCAGAAGGACAGGCGGCCCCCCGTATTTT
- | TRBJ1-2 | - | TRBV20-1 | CSARGDGTQYRYTF | TGCAGTGCTAGAGGTGACGGGACACAGTATCGCTACACCTTC